This entry lists 9 T cell receptor beta chains sequenced from one sample in a study of blood T cell repertoires in COVID-19. Profiling relied on immunoSEQ multiplex PCR, and the TCRdb table lists in-frame clones only, not all of them. The data show tens of thousands of clones, 80% to 95% seen once. The source material was peripheral blood. These receptors originate from a human donor in a cohort sampled during active COVID-19.

The chain has TRBV7-3 and TRBJ1-1, with TRBD1 matching over 7 bases. Germline V gene sequence: CDR1 SGHTA, CDR2 FQGTGA. The CDR3 consists of 12 residues. V was pared by 5 bases and J by 7 bases, with 4 bases of the junction left unmatched. CDR3 loop: CASSTQGGEAFF. The CDR3 nucleotides read TGTGCCAGCAGCACCCAGGGGGGTGAAGCTTTCTTT.

The V and J genes are TRBV30 and TRBJ1-5; maybe TRBD1 (6 bases). Trimming left V 0 bases short and J 5 bases short, with 11 bases between. The CDR3 is made up of 14 amino acids. Germline V CDR1 and CDR2: GTSNPN, SVGIG (reference sequence). CDR3 residues: CAWSVRGAYQPQHF. Written as DNA, the CDR3 is TGTGCCTGGAGTGTGCGGGGGGCTTATCAGCCCCAGCATTTT.

The chain has TRBV9 and TRBJ2-3; maybe TRBD2 (6 bases). CDR1 and CDR2 from the germline V gene are SGDLS and YYNGEE. Trimming took off 0 bases at V and 2 bases at J, with 22 bases between the two ends. The CDR3 contains 19 residues. The CDR3 nucleotides read TGTGCCAGCAGCGTAGCTGCAGCGGGTTCGTTAGGGATCACAGATACGCAGTATTTT. As protein: CASSVAAAGSLGITDTQYF.

V is TRBV27 and J is TRBJ2-5, with TRBD2 matching 12 bases. From germline, CDR1 is MNHEY and CDR2 SMNVEV (reference sequence). The CDR3 runs 18 residues. V lost 2 bases to trimming and J lost 0 bases; unmatched junction nucleotides: 7. The CDR3 DNA sequence: TGTGCCAGCAGTTTAGCTCGGCTAGCGGGGGGGTACCAAGAGACCCAGTACTTC. Translation: CASSLARLAGGYQETQYF.

This clone was seen only once. The chain links TRBV5-1 to TRBJ2-1; possibly TRBD1 for D (6 bases). Germline V gives CDR1 SGHRS, CDR2 YFSETQ. CDR3 length equals 15 residues. The ends were cut back, 0 bases at V and 1 base at J, with 8 bases in the middle. In nucleotides, the CDR3 is TGCGCCAGCAGCTTGGTGGGGGCGTCCTACAATGAGCAGTTCTTC. This codes for CASSLVGASYNEQFF.

This rearrangement joins TRBV28 to TRBJ2-7; 16 bases are a match to TRBD2. With 5 bases clipped from V and 2 bases from J, the junction kept 6 bases outside the gene matches. Germline lookup yields CDR1 MDHEN and CDR2 SYDVKM. The CDR3 covers 17 residues. The CDR3 DNA is TGTGCCAGCAGTAAGGGACTAGCGGGGGGGCCTCCCTACGAGCAGTACTTC. It specifies CASSKGLAGGPPYEQYF. The variable domain in full, completed from reference TRBV28 and TRBJ2-7, reads DVKVTQSSRYLVKRTGEKVFLECVQDMDHENMFWYRQDPGLGLRLIYFSYDVKMKEKGDIPEGYSVSREKKERFSLILESASTNQTSMYLCASSKGLAGGPPYEQYFGPGTRLTVT.

This clone appeared once. The chain couples TRBV5-1 to TRBJ1-5; D uncertain. The CDR3 has 15 amino acids. V was pared by 0 bases and J by 6 bases, with 13 bases between. Per germline, CDR1 SGHRS and CDR2 YFSETQ. The CDR3 DNA reads TGCGCCAGCAGCTTGGAGACGGGGTTGGGTCAGCCCCAGCATTTT. Encoded protein: CASSLETGLGQPQHF.

The rearrangement uses TRBV30 and TRBJ1-1; D call uncertain. V shed 0 bases and J shed 4 bases, with 12 bases lying between them. The germline V gene has CDR1 GTSNPN and CDR2 SVGIG (reference sequence). This CDR3 contains 14 residues. CDR3 sequence (DNA): TGTGCCTGGAGTGTCTCGACGGCGGGCACTGAAGCTTTCTTT. Protein product: CAWSVSTAGTEAFF.

This rearrangement joins TRBV28 to TRBJ1-2; D is unresolved. V was trimmed by 3 bases and J by 4 bases, leaving 15 bases between them. The CDR3 has 15 residues. CDR1 MDHEN and CDR2 SYDVKM come from the germline V gene. This chain's CDR3 is CASSFPVPRVYGYTF. As DNA, the CDR3 is TGTGCCAGCAGTTTTCCGGTCCCGAGGGTCTATGGCTACACCTTC.